This T cell receptor beta chain was documented in a study of T cell responses to AZD1222 COVID-19 vaccine. Findings and limits, study-wide: White British donors predominated, females outnumbered males, and clonal diversity was possibly underestimated. Elevations in Spike-specific TCR breadth and depth followed administration of two AZD1222 doses. Among spike-specific TCRs, nearly half reportedly target unmutated variant regions.

With respect to this clone: Its antigen remains unknown.

The assay was immunoSEQ multiplex PCR, and TCRdb's table has in-frame clones only and misses some. In the table there are 110,000 to 150,000 clones, 90% to 95% of which are singletons. This CDR3 comprises 14 residues. Germline CDR1 MNHEY, CDR2 SMNVEV (reference sequence). Trimming removed 5 bases from V and 4 bases from J, with 14 bases in between. This rearrangement joins TRBV27 to TRBJ1-1; D ambiguous. The source is an adult in good health. Sequences were derived from peripheral blood, sampled on day 0 of MenACWY control vaccination. CDR3 loop: CASSRGGKATEAFF. For the CDR3, the DNA is TGTGCCAGCAGTCGGGGAGGTAAGGCCACTGAAGCTTTCTTT.